This TCR beta chain was recovered during a study of vaccination and CD4 T cells after COVID-19. Study at large: Post-COVID samples were collected a median approximately 97 days following diagnosis, spanning 35 to 161. Treatment of control cultures consisted of a CEFX pool, an HIV-1 Nef pool, or no peptide. General study points: Vaccine-specific clones numbering 304 of 307 showed spike mono-reactivity in convalescent patients.

Germline loops: CDR1 DFQATT, CDR2 SNEGSKA (reference sequence). The CDR3 is 17 residues long. Cultured CD4+ T-cell DNA underwent Oncomine TCR Beta short-read sequencing. TCRdb called the PCR reads again in MiXCR, with one record for every CDR3 protein. The data contain about 15,000 distinct CDR3 sequences, around 50% of them singletons. With respect to this clonotype: Its target is not known. Being one base from a much bigger clone, this may be a read error.

Treatment specified: approximately 11-day PBMC culture with coronavirus spike peptide pools or control peptides (ViraFEST assay). The sequence derives from a human donor who had recovered from COVID-19. The sequenced sample consisted of CD4+ T cells from blood, cultured in vitro. The chain has TRBV20-1 and TRBJ2-7; perhaps TRBD2 as D (6 bases). CDR3 region: CNARDSGSGRSSYEQYF. In nucleotides, the CDR3 is TGCAATGCTAGAGATTCAGGGTCCGGGAGAAGCTCCTACGAGCAGTACTTC.